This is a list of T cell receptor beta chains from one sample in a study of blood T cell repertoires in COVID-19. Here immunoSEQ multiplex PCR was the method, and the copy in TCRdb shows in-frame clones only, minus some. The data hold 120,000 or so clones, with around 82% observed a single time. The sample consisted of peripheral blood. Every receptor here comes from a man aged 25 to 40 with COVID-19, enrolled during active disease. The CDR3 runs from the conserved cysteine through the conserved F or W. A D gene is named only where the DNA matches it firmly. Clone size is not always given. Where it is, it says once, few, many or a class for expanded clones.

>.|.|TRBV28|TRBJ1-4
CASSLHTTNEKLFF
TGTGCCAGCAGTTTGCACACCACTAATGAAAAACTGTTTTTT
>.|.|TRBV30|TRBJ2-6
CAFHSGANVLTF
TGTGCCTTCCACTCTGGGGCCAACGTCCTGACTTTC
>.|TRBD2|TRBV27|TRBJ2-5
CASSHSSGTSGRALETQYF
TGTGCCAGCAGCCACTCGTCCGGGACTAGCGGGAGGGCCTTGGAGACCCAGTACTTC
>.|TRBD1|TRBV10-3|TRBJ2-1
CAISEPGQGNYNEQFF
TGTGCCATCAGTGAACCGGGACAGGGGAACTACAATGAGCAGTTCTTC
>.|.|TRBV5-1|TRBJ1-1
CASREQGDTEAFF
TGCGCCAGCAGGGAACAGGGAGACACTGAAGCTTTCTTT
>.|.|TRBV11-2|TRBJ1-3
CASSLNRLGGNTIYF
TGTGCCAGCAGCTTAAACAGGCTCGGGGGAAACACCATATATTTT
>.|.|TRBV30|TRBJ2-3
CAWARSGADTQYF
TGTGCCTGGGCGCGTTCCGGGGCAGATACGCAGTATTTT
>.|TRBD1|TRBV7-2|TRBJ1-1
CASSPGTANTEAFF
TGTGCCAGCAGCCCCGGGACAGCGAACACTGAAGCTTTCTTT
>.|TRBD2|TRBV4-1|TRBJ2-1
CASSPIAGGYNEQFF
TGCGCCAGCAGCCCTATAGCGGGGGGATACAATGAGCAGTTCTTC
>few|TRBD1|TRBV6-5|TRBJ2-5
CASSMGQGQETQYF
TGTGCCAGCAGTATGGGACAGGGCCAAGAGACCCAGTACTTC
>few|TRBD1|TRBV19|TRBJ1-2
CASTSSGQGRTF
TGTGCCAGTACCAGCTCCGGACAGGGGCGTACCTTC
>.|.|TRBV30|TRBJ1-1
CAWSGGYTEAFF
TGTGCCTGGAGCGGGGGTTATACTGAAGCTTTCTTT
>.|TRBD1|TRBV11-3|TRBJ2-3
CASSPGDRGTDTQYF
TGTGCCAGCAGCCCAGGGGACAGGGGCACAGATACGCAGTATTTT
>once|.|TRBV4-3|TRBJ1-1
CASSQDGGLATEAFF
TGCGCCAGCAGCCAAGATGGAGGTTTGGCCACTGAAGCTTTCTTT
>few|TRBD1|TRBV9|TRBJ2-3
CASSVQGTATDTQYF
TGTGCCAGCAGCGTACAAGGGACAGCCACAGATACGCAGTATTTT
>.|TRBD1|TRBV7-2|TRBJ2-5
CASSLGGRGSAETQYF
TGTGCCAGCAGCTTAGGGGGCAGGGGGAGCGCAGAGACCCAGTACTTC
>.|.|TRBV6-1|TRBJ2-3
CASSEGGGSNTQYF
TGTGCCAGCAGTGAAGGGGGGGGCTCAAATACGCAGTATTTT
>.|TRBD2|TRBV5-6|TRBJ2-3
CASSLGGLAFGTQYF
TGTGCCAGCAGCTTGGGGGGACTAGCGTTCGGTACGCAGTATTTT
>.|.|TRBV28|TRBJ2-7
CASGPGDPSYEQYF
TGTGCCAGCGGGCCGGGGGACCCCTCCTACGAGCAGTACTTC
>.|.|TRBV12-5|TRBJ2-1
CASGLSLEGQFF
TGTGCTAGTGGTTTGTCACTCGAGGGGCAGTTCTTC
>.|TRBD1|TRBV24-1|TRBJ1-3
CATSDPGQGNTIYF
TGTGCCACCAGTGATCCGGGACAGGGAAACACCATATATTTT
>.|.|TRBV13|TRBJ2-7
CATSGASYEQYF
TGTGCCACCTCAGGGGCCTCCTACGAGCAGTACTTC
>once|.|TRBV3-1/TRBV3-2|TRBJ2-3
CASSQETRDTDPRTDTQYF
TGTGCCAGCAGCCAAGAAACCAGGGATACTGATCCTCGCACAGATACGCAGTATTTT
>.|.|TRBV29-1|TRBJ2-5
CSVAAGGSKTQYF
TGCAGCGTGGCGGCTGGAGGTTCGAAGACCCAGTACTTC
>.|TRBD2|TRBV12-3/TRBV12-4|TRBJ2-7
CASSSGREYEQYF
TGTGCCAGCAGTAGCGGGAGAGAATACGAGCAGTACTTC
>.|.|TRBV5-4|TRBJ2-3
CASSLPADTQYF
TGTGCCAGCAGCTTGCCGGCAGATACGCAGTATTTT
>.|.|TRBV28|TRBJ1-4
CASTRGGRDEKLFF
TGTGCCAGCACCCGTGGGGGGAGGGATGAAAAACTGTTTTTT
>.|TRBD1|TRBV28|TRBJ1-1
CASIRDRGTEAFF
TGTGCCAGCATCAGGGACAGGGGCACTGAAGCTTTCTTT
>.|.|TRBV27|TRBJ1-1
CATQNYTEAFF
TGTGCCACACAAAATTACACTGAAGCTTTCTTT
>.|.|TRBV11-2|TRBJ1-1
CASSGQPNTEAFF
TGTGCCAGCAGCGGACAGCCGAACACTGAAGCTTTCTTT
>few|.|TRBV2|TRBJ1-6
CASRGVQNSPLHF
TGTGCCAGCCGGGGGGTTCAAAATTCACCCCTCCACTTT
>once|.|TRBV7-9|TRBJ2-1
CASSPGTAKSDEQFF
TGTGCCAGCAGCCCTGGGACTGCCAAGTCTGATGAGCAGTTCTTC
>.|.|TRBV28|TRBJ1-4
CASSFLTGNNEKLFF
TGTGCCAGCAGTTTTCTTACAGGAAATAATGAAAAACTGTTTTTT
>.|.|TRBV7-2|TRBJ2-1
CASSLEGWGPHEQFF
TGTGCCAGCAGCTTAGAGGGTTGGGGGCCCCATGAGCAGTTCTTC
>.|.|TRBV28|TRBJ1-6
CASSTYRAHRGVYDNSPLHF
TGTGCCAGCAGCACATACAGAGCGCACCGGGGAGTATACGATAATTCACCCCTCCACTTT
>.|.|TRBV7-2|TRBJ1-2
CASNTASSNYGYTF
TGTGCCAGCAATACAGCCTCAAGTAACTATGGCTACACCTTC
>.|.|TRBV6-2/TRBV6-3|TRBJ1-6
CASSPIGSSYNSPLHF
TGTGCCAGCAGCCCGATAGGGAGCTCCTATAATTCACCCCTCCACTTT
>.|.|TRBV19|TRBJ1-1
CASIRNTEAFF
TGTGCCAGTATCAGGAACACTGAAGCTTTCTTT
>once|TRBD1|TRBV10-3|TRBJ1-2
CAIGQGAGEYGYTF
TGTGCCATCGGCCAGGGGGCTGGAGAGTATGGCTACACCTTC
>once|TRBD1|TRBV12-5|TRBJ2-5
CASGLQGAWETQYF
TGTGCTAGTGGTTTGCAGGGGGCGTGGGAGACCCAGTACTTC
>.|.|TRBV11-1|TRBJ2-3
CASSLGQGTDTQYF
TGTGCCAGCAGCTTAGGACAGGGCACAGATACGCAGTATTTT
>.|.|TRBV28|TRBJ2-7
CASSLPNRDGSYEQYF
TGTGCCAGCAGTTTACCCAACAGGGATGGGTCCTACGAGCAGTACTTC
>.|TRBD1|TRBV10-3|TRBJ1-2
CAIMPDRVDGYTF
TGTGCCATCATGCCGGACAGGGTTGATGGCTACACCTTC
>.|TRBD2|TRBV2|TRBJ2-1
CASTPPASGIPEQFF
TGTGCCAGCACCCCCCCGGCTAGCGGGATTCCTGAGCAGTTCTTC
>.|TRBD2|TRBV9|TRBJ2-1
CASSVGLAGVNEQFF
TGTGCCAGCAGCGTCGGACTAGCGGGAGTGAATGAGCAGTTCTTC